The 23 T cell receptor beta chains below were found in one sample sequenced in a study of T cell responses to AZD1222 COVID-19 vaccine. Sequenced by immunoSEQ multiplex PCR; TCRdb stores in-frame clones only, minus some. This table has some 130,000 clones, over 65% appearing once. This specimen consisted of peripheral blood, obtained on day 0 of AZD1222 vaccination. Receptors originate from an adult in good health.

The sample holds one count of this clone. The chain joins TRBV6-5 to TRBJ1-1; D is possibly TRBD1 (6 bases). There are 14 residues in the CDR3. The germline CDR1 and CDR2 sequences are MNHEY and SVGAGI. Trimming took off 6 bases at V and 4 bases at J, with 15 bases between the two ends. The DNA of the CDR3 is TGTGCCAGCAGGCTCACAGGGAAAGGCACTGAAGCTTTCTTT. Residues: CASRLTGKGTEAFF.

This chain connects TRBV27 to TRBJ1-2; D unclear. V dropped 10 bases and J dropped 0 bases, with 15 bases sitting between them. Germline V gene data show CDR1 as MNHEY and CDR2 as SMNVEV (reference sequence). This CDR3 region has 14 residues. CDR3 in amino acids: CAISTDSTNYGYTF. The DNA of the CDR3 is TGTGCCATTTCCACAGATTCTACTAACTATGGCTACACCTTC.

J is TRBJ2-3 and V is TRBV3-1 (or the pseudogene TRBV3-2); D is ambiguous. The CDR3 spans 16 residues. Germline V gene sequence: CDR1 LGHDT, CDR2 YNNKEL (reference sequence). Trimming took off 1 base at V and 2 bases at J, with 13 bases between the two ends. The CDR3 loop is CASSQGTPAVTDTQYF. The DNA of the CDR3 is TGTGCCAGCAGCCAAGGGACCCCGGCAGTCACAGATACGCAGTATTTT.

The chain links TRBV7-8 to TRBJ1-6; TRBD1 aligns across 8 bases. After removal of 4 bases from V and 7 bases from J, the junction contained 3 bases not matched to a gene. The germline V gene has CDR1 SGHVS and CDR2 FQNEAQ. This CDR3 is 14 amino acids long. The CDR3 loop is CASSSQGGNSPLHF. Here the CDR3 DNA reads TGTGCCAGCAGCTCACAGGGGGGGAATTCACCCCTCCACTTT.

The chain carries TRBV7-3 and TRBJ2-4; D is possibly TRBD1 or TRBD2 (5 bases each). Looked up from germline, CDR1 is SGHTA and CDR2 is FQGTGA. The CDR3 runs to 16 residues. V shed 4 bases and J shed 6 bases, with 19 bases lying between them. CDR3 sequence (DNA): TGTGCCAGCAGCTCGACGAGCGGCAACACAGGAAACATTCAGTACTTC. Protein: CASSSTSGNTGNIQYF.

The gene calls are TRBV25-1 and TRBJ1-6, with D uncertain. This CDR3 has 13 residues. Trimming cost V 3 bases and J 7 bases, with 7 bases left between them. Looked up from germline, CDR1 is MGHDK and CDR2 is SYGVNS. The DNA of the CDR3 is TGTGCCAGCAGTGACGTACGGAATTCACCCCTCCACTTT. It codes for CASSDVRNSPLHF.

Comment on this clone: Possible read error: a much larger clone is one base away. This chain uses TRBV11-3 with TRBJ2-1; the D is unclear. The CDR3 covers 13 residues. Germline lookup yields CDR1 SGHNT and CDR2 YENEEA. Trimming left V 3 bases short and J 0 bases short, with 3 bases between. The CDR3 DNA sequence: TGTGCCAGCAGCTTTGGCTCCTACAATGAGCAGTTCTTC. Protein product: CASSFGSYNEQFF.

V gene TRBV5-1 combines with J gene TRBJ2-3; 7 nucleotides agree with TRBD1. J gave up 2 bases and V 2 bases, and 8 bases lay outside the gene matches. CDR1 and CDR2 (germline): SGHRS, YFSETQ. This CDR3 is 16 amino acids long. CDR3 amino acids: CASSFPGQANTDTQYF. DNA of the CDR3: TGCGCCAGCAGCTTTCCCGGACAGGCAAACACAGATACGCAGTATTTT.

This clone has only one observation. The rearrangement uses TRBV20-1 and TRBJ1-2; D uncertain. Per the germline V gene, CDR1 is DFQATT and CDR2 is SNEGSKA (reference sequence). V lost 3 bases and J 3 bases, leaving 8 bases between the germline ends. The CDR3 has 12 residues. The chain's CDR3 is CSASLDDYGYTF. For the CDR3, the DNA is TGCAGTGCTAGTCTCGATGACTATGGCTACACCTTC.

The chain links TRBV6-5 to TRBJ1-5; no reliable D call. CDR1 MNHEY and CDR2 SVGAGI come from the germline V gene. CDR3 length: 13 amino acids. V lost 0 bases, J lost 6 bases, and 6 bases lay in between. The CDR3 coding sequence is TGTGCCAGCAGTTACTCGTTTAGTCAGCCCCAGCATTTT. This translates into CASSYSFSQPQHF.

This clone was seen a single time. A junction boundary mismatches the germline segment, possibly from a read error. This chain joins TRBV7-9 and TRBJ1-2; 10 nucleotides match TRBD1. The CDR3 sequence is 12 residues long. Germline values: CDR1 SEHNR, CDR2 FQNEAQ (reference sequence). The CDR3 protein is CASSPDGQGVIF. CDR3 bases: TGTGCCAGCAGCCCGGACGGACAGGGGGTTATCTTC. The full variable domain, rest sourced from reference TRBV7-9 and TRBJ1-2, is DTGVSQNPRHKITKRGQNVTFRCDPISEHNRLYWYRQTLGQGPEFLTYFQNEAQLEKSRLLSDRFSAERPKGSFSTLEIQRTEQGDSAMYLCASSPDGQGVIFGSGTRLTVV.

The rearrangement uses TRBV5-1 and TRBJ2-3, with a possible D match to TRBD1 (6 bases). Per germline, CDR1 SGHRS and CDR2 YFSETQ. This CDR3 is 12 amino acids long. V shed 4 bases and J shed 8 bases, with 11 bases lying between them. CDR3 region: CASSNRVGTQYF. In DNA form, the CDR3 reads TGCGCCAGCAGCAACAGGGTCGGTACGCAGTATTTT.

The rearrangement joins TRBV7-3 to TRBJ1-1; D call uncertain. Per germline, CDR1 SGHTA and CDR2 FQGTGA. The CDR3 contains 15 residues. Trimming removed 5 bases at V and 1 base at J, with 14 bases between. CDR3 in amino acids: CASSPQAGENTEAFF. Written as DNA, the CDR3 is TGTGCCAGCAGCCCCCAGGCCGGGGAGAACACTGAAGCTTTCTTT.

V usage is TRBV10-3 and J usage is TRBJ2-2, with D possibly being TRBD1 (6 bases). The CDR3 covers 16 residues. The germline V and J ends were trimmed by 6 bases and 3 bases, with 17 bases remaining between them. Per the germline V gene, CDR1 is ENHRY and CDR2 is SYGVKD. The CDR3 DNA is TGTGCCATCAGAACGGCCGGGACACCATACACCGGGGAGCTGTTTTTT. Amino acid sequence: CAIRTAGTPYTGELFF.

This rearrangement joins TRBV25-1 to TRBJ1-2; the D is unclear. CDR1 MGHDK and CDR2 SYGVNS come from the germline V gene. The V and J ends lost 3 bases and 2 bases respectively, with 4 bases between them. The CDR3 has 12 residues. CDR3 protein: CASSEGNYGYTF. As DNA, the CDR3 is TGTGCCAGCAGTGAGGGGAACTATGGCTACACCTTC.

V and J are TRBV6-6 and TRBJ1-5; 8 bases map to TRBD1. The CDR3 extends over 15 amino acids. Trimming cost V 2 bases and J 4 bases; bases outside gene matches: 4. Germline V gene sequence: CDR1 MNHNY, CDR2 SVGAGI (reference sequence). CDR3 region: CASSYRDRTNQPQHF. The CDR3 coding sequence is TGTGCCAGCAGTTACCGGGACAGGACAAATCAGCCCCAGCATTTT.

This chain links TRBV30 with TRBJ1-5, with D perhaps TRBD1 (5 bases). Germline loops: CDR1 GTSNPN, CDR2 SVGIG (reference sequence). The CDR3 contains 14 residues. With 5 bases removed from V and 5 bases from J, the gap between germline ends came to 16 bases. The CDR3 sequence is CAWATDRQYQPQHF. DNA of the CDR3: TGTGCCTGGGCCACCGACAGACAATATCAGCCCCAGCATTTT.

The chain employs TRBV5-1 and TRBJ1-5; D gene unclear. Germline CDR1 and CDR2: SGHRS and YFSETQ. V lost 4 bases to trimming and J lost 4 bases, with 9 bases between them. CDR3 size: 13 residues. CDR3 amino acids: CASSKDGNQPQHF. The DNA for the CDR3 is TGCGCCAGCAGCAAGGACGGTAATCAGCCCCAGCATTTT.

Here the CDR3 DNA reads TGTGCCTGGAGTGTAGACCGTGAGCAGTTCTTC. Translation: CAWSVDREQFF. V is TRBV30 and J is TRBJ2-1; D uncertain. The CDR3 is made up of 11 amino acids. The germline CDR1 and CDR2 sequences are GTSNPN and SVGIG (reference sequence). V was pared by 0 bases and J by 9 bases, with 6 bases between.

The J gene is TRBJ1-4, the V gene TRBV7-8; D is undetermined. Trimming left V 1 base short and J 2 bases short, with 11 bases between. CDR3 length equals 16 residues. Germline V gives CDR1 SGHVS, CDR2 FQNEAQ. This CDR3 reads CASSLGRGTTNEKLFF. CDR3 nucleotide sequence: TGTGCCAGCAGCTTAGGGCGGGGAACCACTAATGAAAAACTGTTTTTT. Drawing the rest from reference TRBV7-8 and TRBJ1-4, the complete variable domain is GAGVSQSPRYKVAKRGQDVALRCDPISGHVSLFWYQQALGQGPEFLTYFQNEAQLDKSGLPSDRFFAERPEGSVSTLKIQRTQQEDSAVYLCASSLGRGTTNEKLFFGSGTQLSVL.

In DNA form, the CDR3 reads TGTGCCAGCAGTGTCCAGGGGCTCTCCGAGCAGTACTTC. This sequence encodes CASSVQGLSEQYF. V usage is TRBV2 and J usage is TRBJ2-7; weak D call: TRBD1 (6 bases). The ends were cut back, 4 bases at V and 6 bases at J, with 13 bases in the middle. The CDR3 totals 13 residues. The V gene's germline CDR1 is SNHLY and CDR2 FYNNEI.

This chain joins TRBV9 and TRBJ2-3; D is uncertain. Germline V CDR1 and CDR2: SGDLS, YYNGEE. CDR3 size: 12 residues. The V end was cut by 3 bases, the J end by 0 bases, with 2 bases between. CDR3 DNA sequence: TGTGCCAGCAGCGAGAGCACAGATACGCAGTATTTT. Translation: CASSESTDTQYF.

J is TRBJ1-1 and V is TRBV19; TRBD1 might be the D (6 bases). Trimming cost V 0 bases and J 0 bases, with 11 bases left between them. The germline V gene has CDR1 LNHDA and CDR2 SQIVND (reference sequence). This CDR3 contains 16 residues. CDR3 region: CASSIDRGPMNTEAFF. CDR3 nucleotide sequence: TGTGCCAGTAGTATAGACAGGGGCCCTATGAACACTGAAGCTTTCTTT.